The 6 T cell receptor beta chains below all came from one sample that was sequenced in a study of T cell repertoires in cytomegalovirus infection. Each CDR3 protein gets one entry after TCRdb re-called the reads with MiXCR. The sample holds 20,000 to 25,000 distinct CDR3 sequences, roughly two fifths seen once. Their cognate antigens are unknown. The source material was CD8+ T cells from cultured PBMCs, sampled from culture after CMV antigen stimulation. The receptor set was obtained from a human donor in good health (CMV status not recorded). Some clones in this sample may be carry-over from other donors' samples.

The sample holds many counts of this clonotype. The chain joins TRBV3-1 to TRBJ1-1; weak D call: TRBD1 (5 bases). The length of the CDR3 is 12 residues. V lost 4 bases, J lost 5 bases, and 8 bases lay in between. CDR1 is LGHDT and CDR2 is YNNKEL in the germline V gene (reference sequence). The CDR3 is CASSLSGTEAFF. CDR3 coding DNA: TGTGCCAGCAGCCTTTCAGGGACTGAAGCTTTCTTT.

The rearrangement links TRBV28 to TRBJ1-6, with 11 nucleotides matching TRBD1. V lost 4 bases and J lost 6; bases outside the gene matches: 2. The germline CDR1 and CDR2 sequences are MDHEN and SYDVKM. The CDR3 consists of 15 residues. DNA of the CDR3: TGTGCCAGCAGTTCGGGGACAGGGGGTAATTCACCCCTCCACTTT. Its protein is CASSSGTGGNSPLHF.

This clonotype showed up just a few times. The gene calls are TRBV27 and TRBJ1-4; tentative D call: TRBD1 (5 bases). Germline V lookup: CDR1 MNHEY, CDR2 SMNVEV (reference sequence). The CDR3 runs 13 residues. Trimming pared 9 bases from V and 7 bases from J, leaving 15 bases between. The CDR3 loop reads CASSRVGAEKLFF. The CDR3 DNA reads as TGTGCCAGTAGCAGGGTTGGGGCTGAAAAACTGTTTTTT.

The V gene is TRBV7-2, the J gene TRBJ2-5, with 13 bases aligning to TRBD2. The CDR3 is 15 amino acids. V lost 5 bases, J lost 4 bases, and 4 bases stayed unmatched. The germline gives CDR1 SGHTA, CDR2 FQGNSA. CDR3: CASSSTSGGGETQYF. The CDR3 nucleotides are TGTGCCAGCAGCAGCACTAGCGGGGGGGGAGAGACCCAGTACTTC.

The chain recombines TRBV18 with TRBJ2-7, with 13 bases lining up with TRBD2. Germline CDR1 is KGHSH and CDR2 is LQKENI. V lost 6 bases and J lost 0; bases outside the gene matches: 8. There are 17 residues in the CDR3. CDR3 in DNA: TGTGCCAGCTCTCCGACTAGCGGGGGGACTAGCTCCTACGAGCAGTACTTC. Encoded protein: CASSPTSGGTSSYEQYF.

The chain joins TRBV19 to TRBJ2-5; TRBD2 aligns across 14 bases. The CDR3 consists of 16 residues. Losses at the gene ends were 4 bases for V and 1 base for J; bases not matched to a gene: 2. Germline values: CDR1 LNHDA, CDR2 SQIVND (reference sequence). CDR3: CASSRGLAGGQETQYF. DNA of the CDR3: TGTGCCAGTAGTAGAGGACTAGCGGGGGGCCAAGAGACCCAGTACTTC.